Below, one T cell receptor beta chain is given with its context. CDR1 and CDR2 from the germline V gene are SGDLS and YYNGEE. The ends lost 3 bases at V and 10 bases at J; junction bases unmatched: 10. This CDR3 is built from 15 residues. The authors' processing: Reference gene primers were amplified, and this amplification served to estimate nucleated cell counts. The method was immunoSEQ multiplex PCR; TCRdb's version includes in-frame clones alone and lacks a portion of them. V, J and clone size derive from that table, while D and trimming were established from the DNA sequence. Among approximately 100,000 clones, around three quarters were seen once, and the ten largest hold around 4%. This sample is drawn from a study of blood T cell repertoires in COVID-19. Whole-study context: Sites in the United States, Italy and Spain provided acute and convalescent COVID-19 samples. In each case, the material was cDNA or gDNA derived from T cells, B-cell-depleted T cells, or PBMCs.

The receptor was isolated from a human donor in a cohort sampled during active or convalescent COVID-19. Sequencing was carried out using peripheral blood. V gene TRBV9 combines with J gene TRBJ1-6; TRBD1 matches at 7 bases. CDR3 amino acids: CASSARQGAASPLHF. The DNA for the CDR3 is TGTGCCAGCAGCGCTCGACAGGGAGCGGCCTCACCCCTCCACTTT. Looking up the rest from reference TRBV9 and TRBJ1-6 gives the full variable domain: DSGVTQTPKHLITATGQRVTLRCSPRSGDLSVYWYQQSLDQGLQFLIQYYNGEERAKGNILERFSAQQFPDLHSELNLSSLELGDSALYFCASSARQGAASPLHFGNGTRLTVT.